The 23 T cell receptor beta chains below were found in one sample sequenced in a study. Assay used: immunoSEQ multiplex PCR; TCRdb lists only in-frame clones, some missing. The table has 68,000 or so clones, around 93% seen once. The sample consisted of PBMCs. The receptors shown here come from a man in his forties or fifties with rheumatoid arthritis.

The chain links TRBV5-8 to TRBJ1-5; D is ambiguous. V was cut by 5 bases and J by 7 bases, with 16 bases left in between. Germline V lookup: CDR1 SGHTS, CDR2 YDEGEE. The CDR3 contains 14 residues. CDR3 sequence reads: CASRLEAARQPQHF. The CDR3 DNA reads as TGTGCCAGCAGGCTGGAGGCGGCTCGACAGCCCCAGCATTTT.

The rearrangement joins TRBV6-6 to TRBJ1-1; D not certain. Trimming pared 7 bases from V and 2 bases from J, leaving 8 bases between. The CDR3 is 12 residues long. Per the germline V gene, CDR1 is MNHNY and CDR2 is SVGAGI (reference sequence). CDR3 bases: TGTGCCAGCAACGGACCTAACACTGAAGCTTTCTTT. Residues: CASNGPNTEAFF.

The J gene is TRBJ2-3, the V gene TRBV30, with D tentatively TRBD2 (6 bases). CDR1 is GTSNPN and CDR2 is SVGIG in the germline V gene (reference sequence). There are 19 residues in the CDR3. Between the trimmed V and J ends, which lost 3 bases and 6 bases, there was a span of 31 bases. DNA for the CDR3: TGTGCCTGGAGAGGCCTGGTCCCGACACCGGGACTCAGCCCGGATACGCAGTATTTT. Translating gives CAWRGLVPTPGLSPDTQYF.

The V gene is TRBV29-1, the J gene TRBJ1-2; no definite D call. Trimming removed 4 bases from V and 2 bases from J, with 11 bases in between. The germline CDR1 and CDR2 sequences are SQVTM and ANQGSEA. The CDR3 consists of 13 residues. The CDR3 DNA is TGCAGCGTTGCCACTGGAACGAACTATGGCTACACCTTC. It encodes CSVATGTNYGYTF.

CDR3 DNA: TGTGCCAGCACCTATGGGCCGGGGGCTGGGGCCAACGTCCTGACTTTC. Residues: CASTYGPGAGANVLTF. The V and J genes are TRBV28 and TRBJ2-6; D is perhaps TRBD2 (6 bases). The CDR3 loop spans 16 amino acids. Germline V gene sequence: CDR1 MDHEN, CDR2 SYDVKM. V was trimmed by 7 bases and J by 2 bases, leaving 15 bases between them.

The chain combines TRBV18 with TRBJ2-4; D possibly corresponds to TRBD1 (5 bases). The V gene's germline CDR1 is KGHSH and CDR2 LQKENI. Trimming took 3 bases from V and 6 from J, leaving 6 bases between them. The CDR3 covers 12 residues. CDR3 protein: CASSPQGNIQYF. CDR3 DNA: TGTGCCAGCTCACCTCAGGGAAACATTCAGTACTTC.

The V gene is TRBV7-9, the J gene TRBJ2-1; D remains ambiguous. Germline CDR1 is SEHNR and CDR2 is FQNEAQ (reference sequence). Trimming stripped 5 bases from V and 4 bases from J, with 12 bases between. The CDR3 extends over 14 amino acids. The CDR3 coding sequence is TGTGCCAGCAGCCCCGTGGAAGGTTACAATGAGCAGTTCTTC. Translating it yields CASSPVEGYNEQFF.

The CDR3 loop is CASSQDLGSPLHF. CDR3 sequence (DNA): TGTGCCAGCAGCCAAGATCTCGGCTCACCCCTCCACTTT. The V gene is TRBV14, the J gene TRBJ1-6; D unresolved. CDR1 and CDR2 from the germline V gene are SGHDN and FVKESK. The CDR3 has 13 amino acids. V lost 0 bases to trimming and J lost 10 bases, with 7 bases between them.

The J gene is TRBJ1-5, the V gene TRBV5-1; 8 nucleotides align to TRBD1. V was clipped by 3 bases and J by 6 bases; unmatched bases: 5. The CDR3 covers 14 residues. Germline CDR1 and CDR2: SGHRS and YFSETQ. The CDR3 protein is CASSWETGVQPQHF. In nucleotides, the CDR3 is TGCGCCAGCAGCTGGGAGACAGGGGTTCAGCCCCAGCATTTT.

A single count supports this clone. The gene calls are TRBV18 and TRBJ2-7, with D possibly matching TRBD2 (5 bases). V lost 3 bases to trimming and J lost 0 bases, with 9 bases between them. CDR1 KGHSH and CDR2 LQKENI come from the germline V gene. This CDR3 is built from 14 residues. CDR3 nucleotide sequence: TGTGCCAGCTCACCGGACGGGAACTCCTACGAGCAGTACTTC. It codes for CASSPDGNSYEQYF.

The gene calls are TRBV27 and TRBJ1-5; D possibly corresponds to TRBD1 (5 bases). The CDR3 length is 16 residues. V lost 8 bases and J lost 8, with 25 bases in between. The germline gives CDR1 MNHEY, CDR2 SMNVEV (reference sequence). The CDR3 loop reads CASSHPRQPGMEPQHF. The DNA of the CDR3 is TGTGCCAGCTCCCATCCCCGACAGCCGGGAATGGAGCCCCAGCATTTT.

The gene calls are TRBV27 and TRBJ2-4; 8 bases are shared with TRBD1. V trimming: 3 bases; J trimming: 0 bases; junction bases outside the gene matches: 1. Germline lookup yields CDR1 MNHEY and CDR2 SMNVEV (reference sequence). The CDR3 loop spans 15 amino acids. The CDR3 DNA is TGTGCCAGCAGTTTCGACAGGGGAGCCAAAAACATTCAGTACTTC. Its translation: CASSFDRGAKNIQYF.

The rearrangement joins TRBV9 to TRBJ2-6; perhaps TRBD1 as D (5 bases). The CDR3 has 15 residues. V was cut by 3 bases and J by 2 bases, with 9 bases left in between. Germline assignment: CDR1 SGDLS and CDR2 YYNGEE. The CDR3 region is CASSEGSAGANVLTF. In nucleotides, the CDR3 is TGTGCCAGCAGCGAGGGGTCTGCTGGGGCCAACGTCCTGACTTTC.

The V and J genes are TRBV4-3 and TRBJ2-1, with 8 nucleotides matching TRBD2. Looked up from germline, CDR1 is LGHNA and CDR2 is YSLEER. The CDR3 spans 17 residues. V shed 3 bases, J shed 3 bases, and the junction held 10 bases outside the gene matches. This CDR3 is CASSHTASGGNYNEQFF. CDR3 nucleotide sequence: TGCGCCAGCAGCCACACAGCGAGCGGGGGAAACTACAATGAGCAGTTCTTC.

The CDR3 DNA follows: TGTGCCAGTAGTATAGGGTGGGTTCGGCCCCAGCATTTT. Its protein is CASSIGWVRPQHF. J is TRBJ1-5 and V is TRBV19; D unresolved. The V and J ends lost 1 base and 9 bases respectively, with 10 bases between them. CDR1 is LNHDA and CDR2 is SQIVND in the germline V gene (reference sequence). The CDR3 has 13 amino acids.

V usage is TRBV29-1 and J usage is TRBJ2-5, with 10 positions matching TRBD1. This CDR3 is built from 15 residues. V trimming: 7 bases; J trimming: 5 bases; junction bases outside the gene matches: 13. Germline V gene lookup returns CDR1 SQVTM and CDR2 ANQGSEA. CDR3 DNA sequence: TGCAGCGCTGGAAACCGGGACAGGGGTTCGGAGACCCAGTACTTC. Translated: CSAGNRDRGSETQYF.

This chain links TRBV5-8 with TRBJ1-5; 10 bases line up with TRBD1. V shed 4 bases, J shed 2 bases, and the junction held 9 bases outside the gene matches. This CDR3 region has 17 residues. Germline values: CDR1 SGHTS, CDR2 YDEGEE. The CDR3 spells CASSARQGARGNQPQHF. CDR3 coding DNA: TGTGCCAGCAGCGCGAGACAGGGGGCGAGGGGCAATCAGCCCCAGCATTTT.

Turning to this clone: This same CDR3 is encoded by further DNA sequences in the sample. The CDR3, as DNA: TGTGCCAGCTCACCACAGGGGAACACTGAAGCTTTCTTT. Translation gives CASSPQGNTEAFF. The chain couples TRBV18 to TRBJ1-1; D is ambiguous. The germline CDR1 and CDR2 sequences are KGHSH and LQKENI. Trimming cost V 1 base and J 1 base, with 4 bases left between them. This CDR3 spans 13 amino acids. The whole variable domain, filled in from reference TRBV18 and TRBJ1-1, reads NAGVMQNPRHLVRRRGQEARLRCSPMKGHSHVYWYRQLPEEGLKFMVYLQKENIIDESGMPKERFSAEFPKEGPSILRIQQVVRGDSAAYFCASSPQGNTEAFFGQGTRLTVV.

The J gene is TRBJ1-4, the V gene TRBV6-5, with 10 bases matching TRBD1. The CDR3 sequence is 16 residues long. Germline V gives CDR1 MNHEY, CDR2 SVGAGI. J lost 7 bases, V lost 0 bases, and 5 bases had no gene match. The DNA of the CDR3 is TGTGCCAGCAGTTACTCGGCGACAGGGGGCTTTGAAAAACTGTTTTTT. This codes for CASSYSATGGFEKLFF.

There are a few counts of this clone. V usage is TRBV7-3 and J usage is TRBJ2-3, with 7 bases identical to TRBD2. Germline trimming cut 1 base from V and 5 bases from J; bases unmatched to any gene: 9. From germline, CDR1 is SGHTA and CDR2 FQGTGA. The CDR3 covers 16 residues. The DNA of the CDR3 is TGTGCCAGCAGCTTAATGCCTAGCGGAACGGGAGATACGCAGTATTTT. Translated, it gives CASSLMPSGTGDTQYF.

The rearrangement joins TRBV7-8 to TRBJ2-2, with 7 nucleotides matching TRBD2. Germline-derived CDR1 and CDR2 are SGHVS and FQNEAQ. V trimming: 3 bases; J trimming: 5 bases; junction bases outside the gene matches: 3. The CDR3 extends over 14 amino acids. The CDR3 DNA reads as TGTGCCAGCAGCTTTGCCGGGAGGACCGGGGAGCTGTTTTTT. Translated, it gives CASSFAGRTGELFF.

The CDR3 nucleotides are TGCGCCAGCAGCCAAGATCTGAGGGGAGCTAATGAAAAACTGTTTTTT. It codes for CASSQDLRGANEKLFF. The chain employs TRBV4-3 and TRBJ1-4; weak D call: TRBD1 (5 bases). The V gene's germline CDR1 is LGHNA and CDR2 YSLEER. V lost 0 bases and J 3 bases, leaving 11 bases between the germline ends. This CDR3 is 16 amino acids long.

The chain uses TRBV28 and TRBJ1-5, with 9 bases that match TRBD1. V lost 1 base and J lost 1; bases outside the gene matches: 2. CDR3 length equals 16 residues. Per the germline V gene, CDR1 is MDHEN and CDR2 is SYDVKM. The CDR3 nucleotides are TGTGCCAGCAGTTTATATGGGACAGGGAGCAATCAGCCCCAGCATTTT. This encodes CASSLYGTGSNQPQHF. Complete variable domain (other parts from reference TRBV28 and TRBJ1-5): DVKVTQSSRYLVKRTGEKVFLECVQDMDHENMFWYRQDPGLGLRLIYFSYDVKMKEKGDIPEGYSVSREKKERFSLILESASTNQTSMYLCASSLYGTGSNQPQHFGDGTRLSIL.